Described below is a single T cell receptor beta chain sequence and its context. Its antigen remains unknown. This specimen comes from a study of shared clonotypes between healthy human individuals. Every one of the donors was a Caucasian adult that lived in Nashville, Tennessee. Points from the study as a whole: A generally larger estimated richness was seen in naive subsets than in memory subsets.

Using immunoSEQ multiplex PCR, the repertoire was profiled, and TCRdb retains in-frame clones only, with some absent. Of approximately 2.5 million clones in the sample, just over 90% were seen once. The sample taken for sequencing was naive CD4+ T cells sorted from blood. As for subset: CD45RA+ positively selected. This TCR was sampled from a man between 18 and 29 years old in good health.

The CDR3 region has the DNA TGTGCCAGCAGCAGGCTGGACAGGATGAACACTGAAGCTTTCTTT. Amino acid sequence: CASSRLDRMNTEAFF. The J gene is TRBJ1-1, the V gene TRBV5-6; 7 bases match TRBD1. This CDR3 contains 15 residues. V shed 4 bases and J 0 bases; nucleotides not matched to a gene: 6. Germline CDR1 and CDR2: SGHDT and YYEEEE.